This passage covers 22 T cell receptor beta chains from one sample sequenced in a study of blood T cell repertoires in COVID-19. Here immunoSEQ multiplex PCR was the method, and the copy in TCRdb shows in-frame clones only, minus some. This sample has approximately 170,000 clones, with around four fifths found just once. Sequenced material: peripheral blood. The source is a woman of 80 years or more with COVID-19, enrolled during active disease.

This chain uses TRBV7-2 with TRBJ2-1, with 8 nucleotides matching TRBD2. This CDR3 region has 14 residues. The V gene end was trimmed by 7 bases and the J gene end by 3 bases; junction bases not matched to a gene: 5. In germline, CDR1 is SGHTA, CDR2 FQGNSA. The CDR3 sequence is CASTDSGNYNEQFF. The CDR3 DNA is TGTGCCAGCACCGATAGCGGGAACTACAATGAGCAGTTCTTC.

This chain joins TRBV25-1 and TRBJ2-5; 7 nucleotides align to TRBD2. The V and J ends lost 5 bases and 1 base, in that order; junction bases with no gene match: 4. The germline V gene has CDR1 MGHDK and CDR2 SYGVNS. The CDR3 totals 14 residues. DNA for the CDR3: TGTGCCAGCAGTATAGCGGGCCCCCAAGAGACCCAGTACTTC. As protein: CASSIAGPQETQYF. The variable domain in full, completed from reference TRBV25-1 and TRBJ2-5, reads EADIYQTPRYLVIGTGKKITLECSQTMGHDKMYWYQQDPGMELHLIHYSYGVNSTEKGDLSSESTVSRIRTEHFPLTLESARPSHTSQYLCASSIAGPQETQYFGPGTRLLVL.

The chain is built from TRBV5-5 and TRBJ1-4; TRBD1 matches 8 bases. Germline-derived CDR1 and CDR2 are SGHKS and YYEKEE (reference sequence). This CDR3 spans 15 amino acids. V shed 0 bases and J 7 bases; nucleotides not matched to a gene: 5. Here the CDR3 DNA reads TGTGCCAGCAGCTTGGACGCTGGACAGGGTGAAAAACTGTTTTTT. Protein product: CASSLDAGQGEKLFF.

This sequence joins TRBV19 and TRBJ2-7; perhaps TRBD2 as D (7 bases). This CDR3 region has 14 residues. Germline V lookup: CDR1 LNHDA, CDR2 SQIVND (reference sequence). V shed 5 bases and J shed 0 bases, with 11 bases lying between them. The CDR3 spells CASSEGGGSYEQYF. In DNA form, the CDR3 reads TGTGCCAGTAGTGAAGGGGGGGGCTCCTACGAGCAGTACTTC.

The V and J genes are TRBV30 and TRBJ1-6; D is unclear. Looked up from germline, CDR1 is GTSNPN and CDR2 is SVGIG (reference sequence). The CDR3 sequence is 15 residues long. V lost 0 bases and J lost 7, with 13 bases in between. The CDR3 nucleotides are TGTGCCTGGAGTGTACATTCGGCAGGAAATTCACCCCTCCACTTT. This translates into CAWSVHSAGNSPLHF.

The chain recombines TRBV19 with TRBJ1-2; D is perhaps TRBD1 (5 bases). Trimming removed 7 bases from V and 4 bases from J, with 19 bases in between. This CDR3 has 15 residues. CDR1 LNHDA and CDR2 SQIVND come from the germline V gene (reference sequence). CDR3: CASTWGLISLYGYTF. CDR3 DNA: TGTGCCAGTACCTGGGGCCTTATTAGCCTCTATGGCTACACCTTC.

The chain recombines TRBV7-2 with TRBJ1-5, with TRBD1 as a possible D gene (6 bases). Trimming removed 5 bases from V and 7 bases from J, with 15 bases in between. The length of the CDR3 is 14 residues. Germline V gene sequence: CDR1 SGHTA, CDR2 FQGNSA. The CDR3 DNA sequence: TGTGCCAGCAGCCGGGACACCCACCCCCAGCCCCAGCATTTT. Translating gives CASSRDTHPQPQHF. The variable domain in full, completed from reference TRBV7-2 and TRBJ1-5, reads GAGVSQSPSNKVTEKGKDVELRCDPISGHTALYWYRQSLGQGLEFLIYFQGNSAPDKSGLPSDRFSAERTGGSVSTLTIQRTQQEDSAVYLCASSRDTHPQPQHFGDGTRLSIL.

CDR3 region: CASSLAGATNEKLFF. CDR3 DNA: TGCGCCAGCAGCTTGGCAGGGGCAACTAATGAAAAACTGTTTTTT. The V call is TRBV5-1, the J call TRBJ1-4; D is perhaps TRBD1 (6 bases). This CDR3 contains 15 residues. The germline V gene has CDR1 SGHRS and CDR2 YFSETQ. V lost 0 bases, J lost 0 bases, and 6 bases lay in between.

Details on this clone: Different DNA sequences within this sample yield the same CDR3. As DNA, the CDR3 is TGTGCCAGCAGTAGACAGGGTGGTCAAGAGACCCAGTACTTC. The encoded protein is CASSRQGGQETQYF. This sequence joins TRBV5-6 and TRBJ2-5; 7 nucleotides align to TRBD1. The CDR3 contains 14 residues. Trimming removed 5 bases from V and 2 bases from J; junction bases left unmatched: 6. Germline CDR1 reads SGHDT; CDR2 reads YYEEEE.

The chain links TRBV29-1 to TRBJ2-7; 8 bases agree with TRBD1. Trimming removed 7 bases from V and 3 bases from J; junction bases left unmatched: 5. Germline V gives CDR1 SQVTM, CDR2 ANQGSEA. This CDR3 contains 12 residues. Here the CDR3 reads CSAQDRDYEQYF. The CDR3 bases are TGCAGCGCCCAGGACAGGGACTACGAGCAGTACTTC.

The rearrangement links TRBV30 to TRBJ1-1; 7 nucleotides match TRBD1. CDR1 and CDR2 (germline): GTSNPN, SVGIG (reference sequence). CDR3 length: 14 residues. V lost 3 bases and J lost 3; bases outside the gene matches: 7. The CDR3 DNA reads TGTGCCTGGAGCCCAGGCAGGGGGTACACTGAAGCTTTCTTT. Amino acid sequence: CAWSPGRGYTEAFF.

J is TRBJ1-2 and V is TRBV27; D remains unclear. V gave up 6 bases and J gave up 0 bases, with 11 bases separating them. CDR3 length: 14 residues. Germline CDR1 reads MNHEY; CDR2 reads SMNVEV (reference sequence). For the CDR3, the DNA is TGTGCCAGCAGCCTAGTGGGTGCTAACTATGGCTACACCTTC. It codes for CASSLVGANYGYTF.

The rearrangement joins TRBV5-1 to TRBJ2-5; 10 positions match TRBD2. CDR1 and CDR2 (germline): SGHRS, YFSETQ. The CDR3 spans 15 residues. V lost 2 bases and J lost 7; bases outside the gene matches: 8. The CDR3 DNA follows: TGCGCCAGCAGCTTTGGACTAGCGGCTATGGGGACCCAGTACTTC. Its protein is CASSFGLAAMGTQYF.

The CDR3 bases are TGTGCCAGCAGTGAATCGCATCGGGTGCCCCACTTT. The encoded protein is CASSESHRVPHF. The V and J genes are TRBV2 and TRBJ1-6; D ambiguous. CDR1 is SNHLY, CDR2 FYNNEI, per germline. V lost 2 bases and J lost 18, with 14 bases in between. The CDR3 runs to 12 residues.

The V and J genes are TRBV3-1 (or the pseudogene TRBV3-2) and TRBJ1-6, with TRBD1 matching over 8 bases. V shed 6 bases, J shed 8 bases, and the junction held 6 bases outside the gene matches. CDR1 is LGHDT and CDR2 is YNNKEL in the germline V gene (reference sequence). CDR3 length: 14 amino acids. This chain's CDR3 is CASSVSGGDSPLHF. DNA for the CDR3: TGTGCCAGCAGTGTTTCAGGGGGCGATTCACCCCTCCACTTT.

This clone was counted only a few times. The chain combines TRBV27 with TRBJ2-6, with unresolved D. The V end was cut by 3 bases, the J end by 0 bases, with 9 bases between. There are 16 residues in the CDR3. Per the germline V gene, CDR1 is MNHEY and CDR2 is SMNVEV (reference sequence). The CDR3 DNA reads TGTGCCAGCAGTTTGGTTGGAGCCTCTGGGGCCAACGTCCTGACTTTC. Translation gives CASSLVGASGANVLTF. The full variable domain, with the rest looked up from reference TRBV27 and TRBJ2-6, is EAQVTQNPRYLITVTGKKLTVTCSQNMNHEYMSWYRQDPGLGLRQIYYSMNVEVTDKGDVPEGYKVSRKEKRNFPLILESPSPNQTSLYFCASSLVGASGANVLTFGAGSRLTVL.

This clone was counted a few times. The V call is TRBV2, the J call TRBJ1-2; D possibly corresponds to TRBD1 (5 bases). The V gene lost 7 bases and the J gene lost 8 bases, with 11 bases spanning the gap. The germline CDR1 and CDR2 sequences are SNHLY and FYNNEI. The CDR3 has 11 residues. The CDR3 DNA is TGTGCCAGCACTGTGACAGTCGGCTACACCTTC. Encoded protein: CASTVTVGYTF.

The CDR3 protein is CASSAASGVFETDTQYF. DNA of the CDR3: TGTGCCAGCAGTGCGGCTAGCGGGGTATTTGAGACAGATACGCAGTATTTT. The chain uses TRBV6-4 and TRBJ2-3; 9 bases line up with TRBD2. V was clipped by 4 bases and J by 3 bases; unmatched bases: 11. The CDR3 covers 17 residues. Germline loops: CDR1 MRHNA, CDR2 SNTAGT.

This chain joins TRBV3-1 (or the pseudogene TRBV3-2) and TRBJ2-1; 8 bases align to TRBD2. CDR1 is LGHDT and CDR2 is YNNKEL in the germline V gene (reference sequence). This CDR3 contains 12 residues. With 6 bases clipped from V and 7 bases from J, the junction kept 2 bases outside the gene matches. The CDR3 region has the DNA TGTGCCAGCAGGGGACTAGTGAATGAGCAGTTCTTC. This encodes CASRGLVNEQFF.

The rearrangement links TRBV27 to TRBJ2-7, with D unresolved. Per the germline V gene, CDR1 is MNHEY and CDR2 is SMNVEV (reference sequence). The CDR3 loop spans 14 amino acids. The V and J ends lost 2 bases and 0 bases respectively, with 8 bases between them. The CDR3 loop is CASSLTRLSYEQYF. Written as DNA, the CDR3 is TGTGCCAGCAGTTTAACCCGACTCTCCTACGAGCAGTACTTC.

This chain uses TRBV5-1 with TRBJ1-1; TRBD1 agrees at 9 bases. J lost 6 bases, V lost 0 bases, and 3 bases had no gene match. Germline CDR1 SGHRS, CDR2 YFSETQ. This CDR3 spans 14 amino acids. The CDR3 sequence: CASSLVRQGAEAFF. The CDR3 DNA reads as TGCGCCAGCAGCTTGGTACGACAGGGGGCTGAAGCTTTCTTT.

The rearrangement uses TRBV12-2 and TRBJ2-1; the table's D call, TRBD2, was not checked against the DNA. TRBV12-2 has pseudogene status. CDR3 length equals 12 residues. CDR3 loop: CASRPRSPRPFF. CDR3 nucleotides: TGTGCAAGTCGCCCTAGATCCCCCCGACCGTTCTTC.